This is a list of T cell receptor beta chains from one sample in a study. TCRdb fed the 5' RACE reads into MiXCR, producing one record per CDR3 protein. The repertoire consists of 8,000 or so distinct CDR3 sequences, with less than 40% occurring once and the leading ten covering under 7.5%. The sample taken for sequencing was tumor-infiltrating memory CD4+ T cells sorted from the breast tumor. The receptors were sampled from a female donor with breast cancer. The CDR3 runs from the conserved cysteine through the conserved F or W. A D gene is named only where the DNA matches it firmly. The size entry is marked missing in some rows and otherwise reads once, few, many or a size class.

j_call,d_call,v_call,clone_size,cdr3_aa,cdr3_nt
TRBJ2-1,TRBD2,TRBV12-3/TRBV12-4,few,CASSTTGTSAHEQFF,TGTGCCAGCAGTACCACCGGGACTAGCGCTCATGAGCAGTTCTTC
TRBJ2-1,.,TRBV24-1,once,CATSDVKTSSYNEQFF,TGTGCCACCAGTGATGTAAAAACTTCCTCCTACAATGAGCAGTTCTTC
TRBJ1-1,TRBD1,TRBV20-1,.,CSARPIQGGTEAFF,TGCAGTGCGAGGCCGATTCAGGGGGGCACTGAAGCTTTCTTT
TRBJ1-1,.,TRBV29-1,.,CSVRGSLNTEAFF,TGCAGCGTTCGGGGCAGCTTGAACACTGAAGCTTTCTTT
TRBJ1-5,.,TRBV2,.,CASSATPRNQPQHF,TGTGCCAGCAGCGCAACACCTCGCAATCAGCCCCAGCATTTT
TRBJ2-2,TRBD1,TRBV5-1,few,CASRARDSPTGELFF,TGCGCCAGCAGGGCCCGGGACAGCCCCACCGGGGAGCTGTTTTTT
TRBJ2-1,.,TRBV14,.,CASSAGNEQFF,TGTGCCAGCAGTGCGGGAAATGAGCAGTTCTTC
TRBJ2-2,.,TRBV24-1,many,CATSDTRGGTGELFF,TGTGCCACCAGTGATACCAGGGGGGGGACCGGGGAGCTGTTTTTT
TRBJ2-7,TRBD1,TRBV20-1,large,CSARDTGTDYEQYF,TGCAGTGCTAGAGATACCGGGACAGACTACGAGCAGTACTTC
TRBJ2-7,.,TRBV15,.,CATSRAGVSRYEQYF,TGTGCCACCAGCAGAGCTGGGGTCAGCCGCTACGAGCAGTACTTC
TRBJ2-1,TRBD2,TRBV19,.,CASSIRSGVSYNEQFF,TGTGCCAGTAGTATACGGAGCGGGGTCTCCTACAATGAGCAGTTCTTC
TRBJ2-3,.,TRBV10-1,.,CASSEKDPSTDTQYF,TGCGCCAGCAGTGAGAAGGACCCTAGCACAGATACGCAGTATTTT
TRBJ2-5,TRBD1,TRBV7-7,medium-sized,CASSFGQGETQYF,TGTGCCAGCAGCTTCGGACAGGGAGAGACCCAGTACTTC
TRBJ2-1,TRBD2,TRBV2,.,CASSGGSGGNEQFF,TGTGCCAGCAGTGGCGGGAGCGGAGGCAATGAGCAGTTCTTC
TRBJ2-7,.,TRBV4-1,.,CASSQEDRVGYEQYF,TGCGCCAGCAGCCAAGAGGACCGTGTAGGCTACGAGCAGTACTTC